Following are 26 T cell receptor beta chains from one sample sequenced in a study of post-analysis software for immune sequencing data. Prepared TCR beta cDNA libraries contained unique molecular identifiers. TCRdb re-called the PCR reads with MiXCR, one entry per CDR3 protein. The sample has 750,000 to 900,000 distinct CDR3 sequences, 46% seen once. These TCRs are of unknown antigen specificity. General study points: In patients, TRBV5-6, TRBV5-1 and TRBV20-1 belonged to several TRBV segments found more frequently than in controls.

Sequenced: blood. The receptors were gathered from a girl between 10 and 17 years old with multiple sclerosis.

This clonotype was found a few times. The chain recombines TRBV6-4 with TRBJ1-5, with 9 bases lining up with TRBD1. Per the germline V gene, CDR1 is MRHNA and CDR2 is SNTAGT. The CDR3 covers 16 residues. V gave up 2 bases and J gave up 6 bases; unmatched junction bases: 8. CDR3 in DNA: TGTGCCAGCAGTGACAGGGACAGGGTGAGGGGTCAGCCCCAGCATTTT. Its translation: CASSDRDRVRGQPQHF.

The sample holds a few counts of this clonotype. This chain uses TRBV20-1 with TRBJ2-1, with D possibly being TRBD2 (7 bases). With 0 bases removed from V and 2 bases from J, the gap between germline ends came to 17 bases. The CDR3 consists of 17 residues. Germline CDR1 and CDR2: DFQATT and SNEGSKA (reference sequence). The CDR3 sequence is CSARDGGGSPPYNEQFF. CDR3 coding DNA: TGCAGTGCTAGAGATGGGGGCGGGAGCCCCCCCTACAATGAGCAGTTCTTC.

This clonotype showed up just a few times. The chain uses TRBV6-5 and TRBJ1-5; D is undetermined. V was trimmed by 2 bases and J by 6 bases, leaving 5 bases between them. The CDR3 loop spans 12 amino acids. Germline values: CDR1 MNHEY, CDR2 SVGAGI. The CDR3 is CASSYVGQPQHF. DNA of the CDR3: TGTGCCAGCAGTTACGTTGGTCAGCCCCAGCATTTT.

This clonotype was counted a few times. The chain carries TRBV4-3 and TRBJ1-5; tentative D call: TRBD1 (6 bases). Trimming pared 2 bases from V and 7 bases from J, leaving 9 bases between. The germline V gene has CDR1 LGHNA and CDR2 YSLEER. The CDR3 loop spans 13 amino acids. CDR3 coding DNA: TGCGCCAGCAGCCAAAACAGGGACCAGCCCCAGCATTTT. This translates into CASSQNRDQPQHF.

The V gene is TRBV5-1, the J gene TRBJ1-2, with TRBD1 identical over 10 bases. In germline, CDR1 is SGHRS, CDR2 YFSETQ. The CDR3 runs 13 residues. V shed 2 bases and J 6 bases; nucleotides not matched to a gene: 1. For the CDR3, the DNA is TGCGCCAGCAGCTTCGGGACAGGGGATGGCTACACCTTC. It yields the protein CASSFGTGDGYTF. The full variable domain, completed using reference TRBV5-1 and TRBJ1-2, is KAGVTQTPRYLIKTRGQQVTLSCSPISGHRSVSWYQQTPGQGLQFLFEYFSETQRNKGNFPGRFSGRQFSNSRSEMNVSTLELGDSALYLCASSFGTGDGYTFGSGTRLTVV.

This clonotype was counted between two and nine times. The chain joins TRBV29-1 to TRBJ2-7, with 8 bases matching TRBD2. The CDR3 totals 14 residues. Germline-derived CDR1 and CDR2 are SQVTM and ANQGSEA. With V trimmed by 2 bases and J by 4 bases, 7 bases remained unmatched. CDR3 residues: CSVEKSGRLYEQYF. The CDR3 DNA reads TGCAGCGTTGAAAAAAGCGGGAGACTTTACGAGCAGTACTTC.

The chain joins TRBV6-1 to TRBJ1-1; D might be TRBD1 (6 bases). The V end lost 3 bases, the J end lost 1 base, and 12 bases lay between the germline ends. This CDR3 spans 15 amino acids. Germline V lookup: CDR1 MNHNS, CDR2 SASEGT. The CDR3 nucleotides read TGTGCCAGCAGTGATCGGACAGTCCCGAACACTGAAGCTTTCTTT. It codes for CASSDRTVPNTEAFF.

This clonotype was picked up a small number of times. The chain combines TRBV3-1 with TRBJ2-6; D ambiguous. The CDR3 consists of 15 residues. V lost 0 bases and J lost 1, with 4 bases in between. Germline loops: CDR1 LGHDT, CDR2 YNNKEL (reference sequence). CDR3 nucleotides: TGTGCCAGCAGCCAAGATTTATCTGGGGCCAACGTCCTGACTTTC. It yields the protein CASSQDLSGANVLTF.

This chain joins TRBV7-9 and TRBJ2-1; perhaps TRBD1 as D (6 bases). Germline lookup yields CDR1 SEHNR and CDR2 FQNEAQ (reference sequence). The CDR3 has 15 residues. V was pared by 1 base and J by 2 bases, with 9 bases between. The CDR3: CASSLGGQPYNEQFF. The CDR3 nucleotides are TGTGCCAGCAGCTTAGGCGGACAGCCCTACAATGAGCAGTTCTTC.

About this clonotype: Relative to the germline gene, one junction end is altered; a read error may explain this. The CDR3 is CARSYRGALETQYF. Written as DNA, the CDR3 is TGTGCCAGAAGTTACCGGGGGGCGTTGGAGACCCAGTACTTC. The chain couples TRBV6-6 to TRBJ2-5, with D possibly being TRBD2 (7 bases). The germline CDR1 and CDR2 sequences are MNHNY and SVGAGI (reference sequence). The CDR3 is 14 amino acids.

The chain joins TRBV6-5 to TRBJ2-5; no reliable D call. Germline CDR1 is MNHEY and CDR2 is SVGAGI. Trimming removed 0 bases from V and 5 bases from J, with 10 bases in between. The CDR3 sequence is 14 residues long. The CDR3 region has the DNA TGTGCCAGCAGTTACTCCCGGTACCGGGAGACCCAGTACTTC. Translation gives CASSYSRYRETQYF.

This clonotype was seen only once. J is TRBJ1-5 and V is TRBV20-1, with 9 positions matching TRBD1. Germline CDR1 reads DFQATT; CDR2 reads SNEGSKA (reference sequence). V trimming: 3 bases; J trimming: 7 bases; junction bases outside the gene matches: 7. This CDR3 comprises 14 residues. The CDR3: CSASRRTGVQPQHF. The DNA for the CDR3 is TGCAGTGCTAGTCGCCGGACAGGGGTGCAGCCCCAGCATTTT.

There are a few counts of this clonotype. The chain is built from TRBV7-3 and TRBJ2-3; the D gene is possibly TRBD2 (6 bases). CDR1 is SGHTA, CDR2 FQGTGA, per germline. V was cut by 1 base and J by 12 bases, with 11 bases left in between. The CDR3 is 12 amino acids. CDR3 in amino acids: CASSLKTSPQYF. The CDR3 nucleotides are TGTGCCAGCAGCTTAAAGACTAGTCCACAGTATTTT.

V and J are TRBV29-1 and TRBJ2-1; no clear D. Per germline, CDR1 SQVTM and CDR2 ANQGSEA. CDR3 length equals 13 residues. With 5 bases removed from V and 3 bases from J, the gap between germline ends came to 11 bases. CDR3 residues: CSVTLRVYNEQFF. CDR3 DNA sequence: TGCAGCGTTACTCTCCGGGTCTACAATGAGCAGTTCTTC.

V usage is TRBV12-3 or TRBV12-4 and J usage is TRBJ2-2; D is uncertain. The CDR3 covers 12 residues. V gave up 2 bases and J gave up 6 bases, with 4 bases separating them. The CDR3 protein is CASSLNAGELFF. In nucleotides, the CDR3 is TGTGCCAGCAGTTTAAATGCCGGGGAGCTGTTTTTT.

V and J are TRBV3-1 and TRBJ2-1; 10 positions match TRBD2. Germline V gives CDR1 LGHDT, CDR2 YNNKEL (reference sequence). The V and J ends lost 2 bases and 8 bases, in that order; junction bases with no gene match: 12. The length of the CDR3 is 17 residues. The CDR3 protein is CASSQPKAGGPMDEQFF. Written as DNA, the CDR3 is TGTGCCAGCAGCCAACCAAAAGCGGGAGGGCCTATGGATGAGCAGTTCTTC.

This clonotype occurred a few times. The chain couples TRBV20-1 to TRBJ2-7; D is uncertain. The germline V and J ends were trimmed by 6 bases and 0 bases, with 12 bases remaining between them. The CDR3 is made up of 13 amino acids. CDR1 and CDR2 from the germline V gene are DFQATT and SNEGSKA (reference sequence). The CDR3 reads CSAPRRYSYEQYF. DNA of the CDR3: TGCAGTGCCCCCCGGCGGTACTCCTACGAGCAGTACTTC.

CDR3 protein: CASSETAGAETDTQYF. CDR3 nucleotides: TGCGCCAGCAGCGAAACTGCGGGAGCGGAGACAGATACGCAGTATTTT. V usage is TRBV5-1 and J usage is TRBJ2-3, with 7 bases that match TRBD2. This CDR3 comprises 16 residues. Per germline, CDR1 SGHRS and CDR2 YFSETQ. V was pared by 4 bases and J by 3 bases, with 11 bases of the junction left unmatched.

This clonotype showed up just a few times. The CDR3 nucleotides read TGTGCCAGCAGCTACCTAGGGAGGGCGGACGAGCAGTACTTC. This translates into CASSYLGRADEQYF. This chain uses TRBV7-9 with TRBJ2-7; 7 bases line up with TRBD2. Losses at the gene ends were 4 bases for V and 5 bases for J; bases not matched to a gene: 8. The CDR3 extends over 14 amino acids. In germline, CDR1 is SEHNR, CDR2 FQNEAQ (reference sequence).

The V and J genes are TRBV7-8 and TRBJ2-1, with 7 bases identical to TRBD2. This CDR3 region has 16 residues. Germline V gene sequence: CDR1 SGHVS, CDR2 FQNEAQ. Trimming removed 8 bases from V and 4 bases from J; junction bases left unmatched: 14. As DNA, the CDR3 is TGTGCCAGCTCACATCCCCCCCAGCGGGAATACAATGAGCAGTTCTTC. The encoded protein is CASSHPPQREYNEQFF. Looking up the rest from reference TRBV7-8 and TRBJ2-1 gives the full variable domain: GAGVSQSPRYKVAKRGQDVALRCDPISGHVSLFWYQQALGQGPEFLTYFQNEAQLDKSGLPSDRFFAERPEGSVSTLKIQRTQQEDSAVYLCASSHPPQREYNEQFFGPGTRLTVL.

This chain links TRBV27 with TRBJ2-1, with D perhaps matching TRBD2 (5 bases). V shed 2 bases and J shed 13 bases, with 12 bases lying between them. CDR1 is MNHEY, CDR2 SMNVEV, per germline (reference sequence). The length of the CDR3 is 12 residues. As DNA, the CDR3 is TGTGCCAGCAGTTTAACCCGACGGGAACAGTTCTTC. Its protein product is CASSLTRREQFF.

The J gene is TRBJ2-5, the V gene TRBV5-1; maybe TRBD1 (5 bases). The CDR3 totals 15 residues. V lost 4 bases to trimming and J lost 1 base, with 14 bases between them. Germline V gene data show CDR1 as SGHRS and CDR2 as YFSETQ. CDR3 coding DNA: TGCGCCAGCAGCCTCTCGTACAGGATCCAAGAGACCCAGTACTTC. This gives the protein CASSLSYRIQETQYF.

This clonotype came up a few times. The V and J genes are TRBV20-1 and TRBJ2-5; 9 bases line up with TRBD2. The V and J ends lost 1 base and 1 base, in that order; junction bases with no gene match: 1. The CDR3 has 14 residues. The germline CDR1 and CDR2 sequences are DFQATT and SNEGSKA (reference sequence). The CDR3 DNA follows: TGCAGTGCTAGAGTGACTAGCGGCCAAGAGACCCAGTACTTC. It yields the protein CSARVTSGQETQYF.

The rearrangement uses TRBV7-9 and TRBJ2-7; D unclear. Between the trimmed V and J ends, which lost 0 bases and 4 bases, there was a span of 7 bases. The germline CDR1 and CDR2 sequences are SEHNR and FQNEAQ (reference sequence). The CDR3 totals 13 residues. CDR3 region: CASSLASVYEQYF. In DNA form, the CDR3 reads TGTGCCAGCAGCTTAGCTTCCGTGTACGAGCAGTACTTC. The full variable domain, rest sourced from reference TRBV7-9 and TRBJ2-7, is DTGVSQNPRHKITKRGQNVTFRCDPISEHNRLYWYRQTLGQGPEFLTYFQNEAQLEKSRLLSDRFSAERPKGSFSTLEIQRTEQGDSAMYLCASSLASVYEQYFGPGTRLTVT.

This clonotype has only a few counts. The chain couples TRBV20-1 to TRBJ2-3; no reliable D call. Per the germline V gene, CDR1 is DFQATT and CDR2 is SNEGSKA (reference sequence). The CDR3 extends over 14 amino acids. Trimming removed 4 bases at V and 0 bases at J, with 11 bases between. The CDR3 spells CSANISASTDTQYF. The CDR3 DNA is TGCAGTGCTAATATTTCAGCTAGCACAGATACGCAGTATTTT.

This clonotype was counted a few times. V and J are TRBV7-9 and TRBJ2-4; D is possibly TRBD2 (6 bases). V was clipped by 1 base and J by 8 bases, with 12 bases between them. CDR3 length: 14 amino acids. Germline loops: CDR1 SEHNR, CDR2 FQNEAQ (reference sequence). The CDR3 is CASSLGSGVDIQYF. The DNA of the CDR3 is TGTGCCAGCAGCTTAGGATCGGGGGTTGACATTCAGTACTTC.